These T cell receptor beta chains were read from a single sample in a study of identical twins. TCRdb re-called the 5' RACE reads with MiXCR, one entry per CDR3 protein. The sample comprises 1.5 million to 2 million distinct CDR3 sequences, roughly a third of which are singletons, and 0.25% to 0.3% rests with the top ten. Sequencing was performed on cord blood. These receptors originate from a newborn girl in good health. Each CDR3 is given with its conserved first and last residue.

>TRBV20-1|13
CSARQGSQETQYF
>TRBV20-1|14
CSARDRGYTDTQYF
>TRBV20-1|14
CSATPGGGNEKLFF
>TRBV20-1|16
CSARHPILQVNQPQHF
>TRBV7-2|16
CASSPLSDRARYGYTF
>TRBV27|17
CASSQLTSPSGSGEQFF
>TRBV7-2|14
CASSQIYSYNEQFF
>TRBV9|17
CASSVAWSSGSTDTQYF
>TRBV27|13
CASSLSWGDGYTF
>TRBV19|11
CASSNRLEAFF
>TRBV18|14
CASSPPEGPYGYTF
>TRBV24-1|15
CATSLAASGYNEQFF
>TRBV27|16
CASSLFGRGVYNEQFF
>TRBV6-5|15
CASSYPKNVTDTQYF
>TRBV5-6|14
CASSPDPREDPQYF
>TRBV10-2|13
CASAGQKNTEAFF
>TRBV10-2|13
CASSDDSFYGYTF
>TRBV11-2|16
CASSPGAGVAYNEQLF
>TRBV18|14
CASSPKEGAYEQYF
>TRBV6-2/TRBV6-3|14
CASRKGHHSYEQYF
>TRBV7-2|12
CASSLRRNEQFF
>TRBV2|16
CASSERRQVGTDTQYF
>TRBV24-1|17
CAASDPSSGRARETQYF
>TRBV7-9|14
CASSLAGSNSPLHF
>TRBV29-1|14
CSLRDRPRRGEQYF
>TRBV6-5|16
CASSYTQTGEGYEQYF
>TRBV12-3/TRBV12-4|14
CASSLSGGSGKQFF
>TRBV20-1|15
CSASRDGGLNTEAFF
>TRBV13|16
CASSENFFRTSGAVFF
>TRBV20-1|15
CSASRLAGGEDTQYF
>TRBV4-1|15
CASSQDVRKTYEQYF
>TRBV4-2|17
CASSQDRLAGGVNEQFF
>TRBV18|14
CASSTIRDKETQYF
>TRBV2|15
CASSEDPGAYNEQFF
>TRBV20-1|17
CSASAAIKASGNYEQYF
>TRBV7-9|13
CASRQGRGYGYTF
>TRBV7-2|16
CASSPFAGGGNQPQHF
>TRBV4-2|15
CASSQPREVSTEAFF
>TRBV18|14
CASSPPLGTDTQYF
>TRBV30|13
CAWSVAPTDTQYF
>TRBV19|14
CASSMTWGGEKLFF
>TRBV6-5|18
CASSYSWAGTSSYNEQFF
>TRBV5-1|14
CASSRLAGRDIQYF
>TRBV7-2|16
CASSLSRLAGEDEQFF
>TRBV11-2|16
CASSNIAGRTYNEQYF
>TRBV9|14
CASSLDPLLSAQYF
>TRBV7-9|13
CASSLLRTYGDTF
>TRBV7-2|15
CASSLEGRRREKLFF
>TRBV20-1|11
CSASLTTTQYF
>TRBV4-2|14
CANSQDLDYNEQFF
>TRBV2|15
CASSEGSGGLYEQYF
>TRBV11-1|18
CASSLFGYGLSSAETQYF
>TRBV20-1|16
CSARGVVGGYNSPLHF
>TRBV12-3/TRBV12-4|15
CASSLALAVNTEAFF
>TRBV7-9|16
CASSDRRGRNTDTQYF
>TRBV20-1|16
CSARIRAKTANYGYTF
>TRBV20-1|13
CSARVDNNQPQHF
>TRBV29-1|14
CSVEAGGNTGELFF
>TRBV6-1|16
CASSRSPDRRNSPLHF